This record covers a single T cell receptor (beta chain). The target antigen is unknown. These data originate in a study of cytomegalovirus exposure and HLA in healthy donors. The study's findings and limits: Later analysis identified several of the most significant clusters that appeared linked to common viral pathogens. Later work showed greater clonal expansion in HLA-associated TCR beta chains than in equally common others. The study recorded 164 TCR beta chains that were cytomegalovirus-associated.

PCR primers comprised 60 Vbeta and 13 Jbeta primers. Using immunoSEQ multiplex PCR, the repertoire was profiled, and TCRdb retains in-frame clones only, with some absent. The repertoire holds 100,000 to 150,000 clones, with over 9.5% as singletons. What was sequenced was PBMCs. This receptor was identified in a woman aged 18 to 35 in good health and CMV-seropositive.

For the CDR3, the DNA is TGTGCCAGTTACGGGGGATGGGATCAGCCCCAGCATTTT. Protein sequence: CASYGGWDQPQHF. The V and J genes are TRBV19 and TRBJ1-5; weak D call: TRBD1 (5 bases). V dropped 8 bases and J dropped 5 bases, with 13 bases sitting between them. The CDR3 length is 13 residues. Germline V CDR1 and CDR2: LNHDA, SQIVND (reference sequence).